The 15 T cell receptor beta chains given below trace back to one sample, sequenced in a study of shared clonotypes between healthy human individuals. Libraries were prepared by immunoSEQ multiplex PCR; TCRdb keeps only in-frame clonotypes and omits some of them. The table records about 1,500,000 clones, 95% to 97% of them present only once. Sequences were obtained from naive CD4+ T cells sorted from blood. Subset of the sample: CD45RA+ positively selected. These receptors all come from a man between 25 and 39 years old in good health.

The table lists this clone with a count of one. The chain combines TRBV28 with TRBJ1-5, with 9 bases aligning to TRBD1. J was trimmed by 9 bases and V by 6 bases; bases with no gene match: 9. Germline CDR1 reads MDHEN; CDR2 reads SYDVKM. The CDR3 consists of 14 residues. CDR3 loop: CASRGGQGGLPQHF. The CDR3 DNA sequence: TGTGCCAGCAGGGGGGGACAGGGAGGTTTGCCCCAGCATTTT.

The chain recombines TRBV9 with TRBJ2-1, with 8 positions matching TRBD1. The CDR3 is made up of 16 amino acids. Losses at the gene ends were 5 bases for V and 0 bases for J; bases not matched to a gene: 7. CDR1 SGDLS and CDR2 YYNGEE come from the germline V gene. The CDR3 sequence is CASRRGQATSYNEQFF. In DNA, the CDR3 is TGTGCCAGCAGGAGGGGACAGGCGACCTCCTACAATGAGCAGTTCTTC.

CDR3 DNA: TGCGCCAGCAGCTCCACAGGTTATAATGAAAAACTGTTTTTT. Protein sequence: CASSSTGYNEKLFF. V and J are TRBV5-1 and TRBJ1-4, with D maybe TRBD1 (5 bases). V lost 3 bases and J lost 4, with 10 bases in between. Germline CDR1 reads SGHRS; CDR2 reads YFSETQ. The CDR3 consists of 14 residues.

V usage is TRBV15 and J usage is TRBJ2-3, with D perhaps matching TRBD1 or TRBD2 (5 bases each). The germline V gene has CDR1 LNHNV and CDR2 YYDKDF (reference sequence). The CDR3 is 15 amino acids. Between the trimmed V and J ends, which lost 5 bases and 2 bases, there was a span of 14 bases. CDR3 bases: TGTGCCACCAGCTCCGGGACCAGCTTCACAGATACGCAGTATTTT. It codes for CATSSGTSFTDTQYF.

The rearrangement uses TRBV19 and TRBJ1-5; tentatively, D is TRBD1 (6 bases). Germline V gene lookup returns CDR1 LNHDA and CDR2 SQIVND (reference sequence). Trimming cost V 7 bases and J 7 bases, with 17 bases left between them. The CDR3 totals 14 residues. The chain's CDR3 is CASTEGTILQPQHF. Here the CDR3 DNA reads TGTGCCAGTACTGAGGGGACAATATTGCAGCCCCAGCATTTT.

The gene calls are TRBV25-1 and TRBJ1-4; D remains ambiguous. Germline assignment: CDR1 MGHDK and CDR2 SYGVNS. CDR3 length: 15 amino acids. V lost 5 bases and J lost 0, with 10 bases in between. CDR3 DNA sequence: TGTGCCAGCAGTTCCGGCGGGGCAACTAATGAAAAACTGTTTTTT. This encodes CASSSGGATNEKLFF.

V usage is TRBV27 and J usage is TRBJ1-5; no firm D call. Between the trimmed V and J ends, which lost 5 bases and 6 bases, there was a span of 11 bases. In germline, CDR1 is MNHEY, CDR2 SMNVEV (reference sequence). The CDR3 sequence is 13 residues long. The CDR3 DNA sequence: TGTGCCAGCAGTCGGGGTGGGAGTCAGCCCCAGCATTTT. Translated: CASSRGGSQPQHF.

The DNA of the CDR3 is TGTGCCAGCAGCTCCCTCAGGGTGGCTAATGAAAAACTGTTTTTT. Amino acid sequence: CASSSLRVANEKLFF. The chain combines TRBV7-2 with TRBJ1-4; possible D gene TRBD1, 5 bases. V was cut by 4 bases and J by 3 bases, with 12 bases left in between. The CDR3 loop spans 15 amino acids. The germline V gene encodes CDR1 SGHTA and CDR2 FQGNSA.

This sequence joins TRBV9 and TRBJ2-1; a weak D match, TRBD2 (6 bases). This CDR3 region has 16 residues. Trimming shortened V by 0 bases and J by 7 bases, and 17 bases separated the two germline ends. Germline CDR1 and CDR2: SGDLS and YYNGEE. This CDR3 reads CASSVELGGNKNEQFF. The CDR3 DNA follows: TGTGCCAGCAGCGTAGAGTTAGGCGGGAACAAAAATGAGCAGTTCTTC.

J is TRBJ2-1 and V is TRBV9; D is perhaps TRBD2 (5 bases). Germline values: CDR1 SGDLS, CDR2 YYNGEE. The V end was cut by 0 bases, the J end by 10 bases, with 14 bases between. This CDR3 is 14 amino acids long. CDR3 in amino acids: CASSVALWTHEQFF. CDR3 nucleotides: TGTGCCAGCAGCGTAGCCCTCTGGACTCACGAGCAGTTCTTC.

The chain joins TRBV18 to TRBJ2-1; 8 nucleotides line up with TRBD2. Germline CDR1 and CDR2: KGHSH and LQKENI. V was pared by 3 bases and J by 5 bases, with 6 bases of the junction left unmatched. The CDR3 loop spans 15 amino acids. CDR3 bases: TGTGCCAGCTCACCTCTGAGCGGGGGCAACAATGAGCAGTTCTTC. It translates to CASSPLSGGNNEQFF.

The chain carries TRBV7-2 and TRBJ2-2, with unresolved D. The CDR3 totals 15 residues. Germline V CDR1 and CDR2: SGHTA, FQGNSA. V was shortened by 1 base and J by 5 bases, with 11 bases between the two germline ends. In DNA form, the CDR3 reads TGTGCCAGCAGCTTAGGATGGGTTTCGACCGGGGAGCTGTTTTTT. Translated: CASSLGWVSTGELFF.

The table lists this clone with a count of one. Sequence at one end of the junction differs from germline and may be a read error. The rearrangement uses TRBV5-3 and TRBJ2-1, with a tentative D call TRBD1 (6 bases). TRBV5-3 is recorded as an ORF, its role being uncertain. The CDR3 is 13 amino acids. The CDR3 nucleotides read TGTGCCAGCAGCTTCGACAGGTACAATGAGCAGTTCTTC. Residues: CASSFDRYNEQFF.

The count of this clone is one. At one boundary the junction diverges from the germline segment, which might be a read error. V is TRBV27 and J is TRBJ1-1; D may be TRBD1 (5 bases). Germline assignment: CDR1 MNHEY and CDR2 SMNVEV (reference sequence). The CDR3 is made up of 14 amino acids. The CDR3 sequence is CASRGTTANSEAFF. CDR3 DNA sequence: TGTGCCAGCAGGGGGACTACAGCGAACTCTGAAGCTTTCTTT.

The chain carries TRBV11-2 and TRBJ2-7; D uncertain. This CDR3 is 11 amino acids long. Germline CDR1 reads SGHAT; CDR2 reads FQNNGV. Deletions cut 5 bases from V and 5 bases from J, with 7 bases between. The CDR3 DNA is TGTGCCAGCAGCCTGGTCCACGAGCAGTACTTC. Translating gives CASSLVHEQYF. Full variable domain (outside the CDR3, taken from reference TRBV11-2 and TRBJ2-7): EAGVAQSPRYKIIEKRQSVAFWCNPISGHATLYWYQQILGQGPKLLIQFQNNGVVDDSQLPKDRFSAERLKGVDSTLKIQPAKLEDSAVYLCASSLVHEQYFGPGTRLTVT.